Following are 5 T cell receptor beta chains from one sample sequenced in a study of Graves' ophthalmopathy and Graves' hyperthyroidism. Scientists amplified the TCR beta CDR3 regions from RNA transcripts. In the first round, RT-PCR was carried out with HTBI primers, and a multiplex PCR formed the second round. MiXCR was run by TCRdb on the multiplex PCR reads, yielding one entry per CDR3 protein. This table has 580,000 or so distinct CDR3 sequences, under 40% appearing once. Source material: peripheral blood or thyroid tissue (not recorded which). These receptors came from an adult man with Graves' hyperthyroidism.

This clonotype was counted only a few times. This rearrangement joins TRBV11-2 to TRBJ2-7; tentatively, D is TRBD2 (6 bases). This CDR3 has 14 amino acids. V was clipped by 4 bases and J by 4 bases, with 14 bases between them. The germline gives CDR1 SGHAT, CDR2 FQNNGV. The CDR3, as DNA: TGTGCCAGCAGCTGGACATCGGGGGAATACGAGCAGTACTTC. This translates into CASSWTSGEYEQYF.

The gene calls are TRBV9 and TRBJ1-1, with 7 bases aligning to TRBD1. V lost 3 bases to trimming and J lost 1 base; unmatched junction nucleotides: 3. Germline values: CDR1 SGDLS, CDR2 YYNGEE. CDR3 size: 14 residues. The chain's CDR3 is CASSDRTGNTEAFF. The CDR3 DNA reads TGTGCCAGCAGCGACCGGACAGGGAACACTGAAGCTTTCTTT.

This clonotype has more than one count but fewer than ten. The chain links TRBV14 to TRBJ2-3; D is perhaps TRBD2 (7 bases). Germline loops: CDR1 SGHDN, CDR2 FVKESK. Trimming removed 8 bases from V and 6 bases from J, with 18 bases in between. This CDR3 has 14 residues. In DNA, the CDR3 is TGTGCCAGCGGTGAGACGGGGGGCTTCGATACGCAGTATTTT. This translates into CASGETGGFDTQYF.

This clonotype was counted ten times or more. This chain uses TRBV7-6 with TRBJ1-1; no reliable D call. V was shortened by 0 bases and J by 1 base, with 9 bases between the two germline ends. Germline V gene sequence: CDR1 SGHVS, CDR2 FNYEAQ. The CDR3 runs to 15 residues. Here the CDR3 reads CASSLARLGNTEAFF. CDR3 bases: TGTGCCAGCAGCTTAGCCCGTTTAGGGAACACTGAAGCTTTCTTT.

This clonotype was seen many times. The chain is built from TRBV19 and TRBJ2-5; D not certain. The CDR3 totals 13 residues. The V gene's germline CDR1 is LNHDA and CDR2 SQIVND (reference sequence). Between the trimmed V and J ends, which lost 8 bases and 2 bases, there was a span of 12 bases. The CDR3 nucleotides are TGTGCCAGTTCCGTGAGATGGCAAGAGACCCAGTACTTC. It encodes CASSVRWQETQYF.